This entry is about one TCR beta chain. In Seattle, patients joined the study during active infection and were tracked longitudinally. These data come from a study of blood T cell repertoires in COVID-19. Turning to the study itself: Italy, Spain and the United States were the sources of the convalescent and acute COVID-19 samples. The analysed material was cDNA or gDNA that came from T cells, B-cell-depleted T cells, or PBMCs.

The CDR3 totals 11 residues. J was trimmed by 6 bases and V by 5 bases; bases with no gene match: 4. The V gene's germline CDR1 is DFQATT and CDR2 SNEGSKA (reference sequence). Source study methods: Reference gene primers were amplified, and this amplification served to estimate nucleated cell counts. TCRdb keeps only in-frame clones here, not all; method: immunoSEQ multiplex PCR. Clone size and V and J calls were adopted from that table, with D and trimming inferred from the DNA. The table includes 300,000 to 350,000 clones, roughly nine tenths detected once. The genes are TRBV20-1 and TRBJ2-7, with 7 bases matching TRBD1. Sequencing was done on a sample of peripheral blood. This sequence was found in a woman in her sixties or seventies with COVID-19, enrolled during active disease. This CDR3 is CSAYRGGEQYF. The CDR3 region has the DNA TGCAGTGCTTACAGGGGCGGCGAGCAGTACTTC.